Listed below are T cell receptor beta chains from one sample, sequenced in a study of CD8+CD57+ T cells in acquired aplastic anemia. Using its own MiXCR run on the reads, TCRdb lists one record per CDR3 protein. In the table there are about 160,000 distinct CDR3 sequences, 40% to 50% of which are singletons. Material for sequencing was sorted CD4+, CD8+, or CD8+CD57+ T cells (not recorded which) from PBMCs. The receptor set was obtained from a human donor with aplastic anemia. Both conserved end residues are part of each CDR3. The order of the fields is CDR3 DNA, CDR3 protein, V gene, D gene, clone size, J gene. The D gene is left open where the match is weak. The size entry is marked missing in some rows and otherwise reads once, few, many or a size class.

cdr3_nt: TGTGCCAGCAGACCTGGGGGGACAATCAACAATGAGCAGTTCTTC; cdr3_aa: CASRPGGTINNEQFF; v_call: TRBV12-3/TRBV12-4; d_call: .; clone_size: .; j_call: TRBJ2-1
cdr3_nt: TGTGCCTCCCGAAAGGACACCGCTAGCACAGATACGCAGTATTTT; cdr3_aa: CASRKDTASTDTQYF; v_call: TRBV6-4; d_call: .; clone_size: .; j_call: TRBJ2-3
cdr3_nt: TGCAGCGTTAGGGGGGGGTTCAATGAGCAGTTCTTC; cdr3_aa: CSVRGGFNEQFF; v_call: TRBV29-1; d_call: .; clone_size: .; j_call: TRBJ2-1
cdr3_nt: TGCGCCAGCAGCCAAGAGCGGGACCTACCCTACGAGCAGTACTTC; cdr3_aa: CASSQERDLPYEQYF; v_call: TRBV4-1; d_call: .; clone_size: .; j_call: TRBJ2-7
cdr3_nt: TGTGCCAGCAGCCCTTCAGGTGCAACTAATGAAAAACTGTTTTTT; cdr3_aa: CASSPSGATNEKLFF; v_call: TRBV7-6; d_call: .; clone_size: .; j_call: TRBJ1-4
cdr3_nt: TGTGCCTGGAGTGTAAGGCGAGGGAATCAGCCCCAGCATTTT; cdr3_aa: CAWSVRRGNQPQHF; v_call: TRBV30; d_call: .; clone_size: many; j_call: TRBJ1-5
cdr3_nt: TGTGCCAGTACCACGGAAATAGGGGTCCCGGATGAGCAGTTCTTC; cdr3_aa: CASTTEIGVPDEQFF; v_call: TRBV19; d_call: .; clone_size: many; j_call: TRBJ2-1
cdr3_nt: TGTGCCAGTAGTATGGCCGGCTATGGCTACACCTTC; cdr3_aa: CASSMAGYGYTF; v_call: TRBV19; d_call: .; clone_size: .; j_call: TRBJ1-2
cdr3_nt: TGTGCCAGCAGTGAATACCGGGCGGTCGGTGAAAAACTGTTTTTT; cdr3_aa: CASSEYRAVGEKLFF; v_call: TRBV25-1; d_call: .; clone_size: many; j_call: TRBJ1-4
cdr3_nt: TGTGCCAGCAGCAAAGGGGGCAGGGTCGATGAGCAGTTCTTC; cdr3_aa: CASSKGGRVDEQFF; v_call: TRBV9; d_call: TRBD1; clone_size: .; j_call: TRBJ2-1
cdr3_nt: TGTGCCATCAGTGAGTGGACTAGTACAGATACGCAGTATTTT; cdr3_aa: CAISEWTSTDTQYF; v_call: TRBV24-1; d_call: TRBD2; clone_size: few; j_call: TRBJ2-3
cdr3_nt: TGTGCCAGCAGTGAATCGCAGTGGGACAGTGATAATTCACCCCTCCACTTT; cdr3_aa: CASSESQWDSDNSPLHF; v_call: TRBV25-1; d_call: TRBD1; clone_size: .; j_call: TRBJ1-6
cdr3_nt: TGTGCCAGCAGCCCCGGGACTAGCGTTGGAGAGACCCAGTACTTC; cdr3_aa: CASSPGTSVGETQYF; v_call: TRBV7-9; d_call: TRBD2; clone_size: .; j_call: TRBJ2-5
cdr3_nt: TGTGCCAGCAGCTTGGATTGGGGTGGCACAGATACGCAGTATTTT; cdr3_aa: CASSLDWGGTDTQYF; v_call: TRBV5-4; d_call: .; clone_size: .; j_call: TRBJ2-3
cdr3_nt: TGTGCCAGCTTCCACGGGACAGACGAGCAGTACTTC; cdr3_aa: CASFHGTDEQYF; v_call: TRBV7-3; d_call: TRBD1; clone_size: .; j_call: TRBJ2-7
cdr3_nt: TGTGCCAGCAGTGAGGGACAGGGCGGCTACGAGCAGTACTTC; cdr3_aa: CASSEGQGGYEQYF; v_call: TRBV2; d_call: TRBD1; clone_size: .; j_call: TRBJ2-7
cdr3_nt: TGTGCCACGAGACAGGGGGCTGTCGACGAGCAGTACTTC; cdr3_aa: CATRQGAVDEQYF; v_call: TRBV25-1; d_call: TRBD1; clone_size: .; j_call: TRBJ2-7
cdr3_nt: TGTGCCAGTAGCGACAGGGGGAATTCACCCCTCCACTTT; cdr3_aa: CASSDRGNSPLHF; v_call: TRBV19; d_call: TRBD1; clone_size: .; j_call: TRBJ1-6
cdr3_nt: TGTGCCAGCAGCCCCCCCGGGGAGCTGTTTTTT; cdr3_aa: CASSPPGELFF; v_call: TRBV2; d_call: .; clone_size: many; j_call: TRBJ2-2
cdr3_nt: TGTGCCAGCGGCGGGACAGGGAAGGACAATGAGCAGTTCTTC; cdr3_aa: CASGGTGKDNEQFF; v_call: TRBV11-1; d_call: TRBD1; clone_size: .; j_call: TRBJ2-1
cdr3_nt: TGTGCCACGACAGGGACAGGGGGATTCAACGAGCAGTACTTC; cdr3_aa: CATTGTGGFNEQYF; v_call: TRBV15; d_call: TRBD1; clone_size: .; j_call: TRBJ2-7
cdr3_nt: TGTGCCAGCAGTCCGTTAAGCGGGAGTGGGGAGACCCAGTACTTC; cdr3_aa: CASSPLSGSGETQYF; v_call: TRBV6-1; d_call: TRBD2; clone_size: many; j_call: TRBJ2-5
cdr3_nt: TGTGCCAGCAGTTTATCTCGTGGGACTAGAGTCGAGCAGTACTTC; cdr3_aa: CASSLSRGTRVEQYF; v_call: TRBV28; d_call: TRBD2; clone_size: .; j_call: TRBJ2-7
cdr3_nt: TGTGCCAGTAGTATTTGGGGGACAGGGAACACAGATACGCAGTATTTT; cdr3_aa: CASSIWGTGNTDTQYF; v_call: TRBV19; d_call: TRBD1; clone_size: few; j_call: TRBJ2-3
cdr3_nt: TGTGCCAGCAGCTGGGGGGAGTTCATGAACACTGAAGCTTTCTTT; cdr3_aa: CASSWGEFMNTEAFF; v_call: TRBV11-2; d_call: .; clone_size: many; j_call: TRBJ1-1
cdr3_nt: TGTGCCAGCTCACCACGGAGGGAGGTCCCACTTTACGAGCAGTACTTC; cdr3_aa: CASSPRREVPLYEQYF; v_call: TRBV18; d_call: .; clone_size: .; j_call: TRBJ2-7
cdr3_nt: TGTGCCAGCAGTTCCCGGGACACCTCCTCCTACGAGCAGTACTTC; cdr3_aa: CASSSRDTSSYEQYF; v_call: TRBV6-5; d_call: .; clone_size: many; j_call: TRBJ2-7
cdr3_nt: TGCAGCGTTGAGGCAGACAGGAGTTACGAGCAGTACTTC; cdr3_aa: CSVEADRSYEQYF; v_call: TRBV29-1; d_call: .; clone_size: .; j_call: TRBJ2-7
cdr3_nt: TGTGCCAGTAGTATCGACGGCCAAGGGGAGCAGTACTTC; cdr3_aa: CASSIDGQGEQYF; v_call: TRBV19; d_call: .; clone_size: .; j_call: TRBJ2-7
cdr3_nt: TGTGCCAGCAGCTTAGGGGGAAATGAAGCTTTCTTT; cdr3_aa: CASSLGGNEAFF; v_call: TRBV7-6; d_call: .; clone_size: many; j_call: TRBJ1-1
cdr3_nt: TGTGCCAGCAGTGACAGGCGGGTGCCTTACAATGAGCAGTTCTTC; cdr3_aa: CASSDRRVPYNEQFF; v_call: TRBV6-4; d_call: .; clone_size: few; j_call: TRBJ2-1
cdr3_nt: TGCAGTGTTTTAGTAGACTCCTACAATGAGCAATTCTTC; cdr3_aa: CSVLVDSYNEQFF; v_call: TRBV20-1; d_call: .; clone_size: .; j_call: TRBJ2-1
cdr3_nt: TGTGCCAGCAGCCAGACAGACACCGGGGAGCTGTTTTTT; cdr3_aa: CASSQTDTGELFF; v_call: TRBV9; d_call: .; clone_size: many; j_call: TRBJ2-2
cdr3_nt: TGCAGCGTTTGGGGGACAGTCTACGAGCAGTACTTC; cdr3_aa: CSVWGTVYEQYF; v_call: TRBV29-1; d_call: TRBD1; clone_size: .; j_call: TRBJ2-7
cdr3_nt: TGCAGTGCTAGAGGGGGACTAGCGGACTCCGATGAGCAGTTCTTC; cdr3_aa: CSARGGLADSDEQFF; v_call: TRBV20-1; d_call: TRBD2; clone_size: .; j_call: TRBJ2-1
cdr3_nt: TGTGCCAGCAGCCTATCCGTGTTAGGGACAGATCAACGGAGAGATACGCAGTATTTT; cdr3_aa: CASSLSVLGTDQRRDTQYF; v_call: TRBV4-2; d_call: TRBD1; clone_size: .; j_call: TRBJ2-3
cdr3_nt: TGCAGCGTTGATCAGCCGAACACCGGGGAGCTGTTTTTT; cdr3_aa: CSVDQPNTGELFF; v_call: TRBV29-1; d_call: .; clone_size: .; j_call: TRBJ2-2
cdr3_nt: TGTGCCAGTAGTGCACTACAAGGGGTCACTGAAGCTTTCTTT; cdr3_aa: CASSALQGVTEAFF; v_call: TRBV19; d_call: .; clone_size: many; j_call: TRBJ1-1
cdr3_nt: TGTGCCACTGGGGGCGGGACAGGGGACATTCAGTACTTC; cdr3_aa: CATGGGTGDIQYF; v_call: TRBV19; d_call: TRBD1; clone_size: many; j_call: TRBJ2-4
cdr3_nt: TGCAGCGGCACCCTAACAGGGGGCGGCGGCTACACCTTC; cdr3_aa: CSGTLTGGGGYTF; v_call: TRBV29-1; d_call: TRBD1; clone_size: few; j_call: TRBJ1-2
cdr3_nt: TGTGCCAGCAGGGGGGACGAGCAGTACTTC; cdr3_aa: CASRGDEQYF; v_call: TRBV6-1; d_call: .; clone_size: many; j_call: TRBJ2-7